The sequence of this TCR beta chain was determined in a study of blood T cell repertoires in COVID-19. Study details: The origin of the acute and convalescent COVID-19 samples was the United States, Italy and Spain. From T cells, B-cell-depleted T cells, or PBMCs came the material, which was cDNA or gDNA.

The CDR3 is 15 residues long. In the original analysis: Quantification of nucleated cells was approximated via reference gene primer amplification. Profiling relied on immunoSEQ multiplex PCR, and the TCRdb table lists in-frame clones only, not all of them. The V and J calls and the clone size are those of that table, but D and trimming were determined from the DNA. There are about 34,000 clones in the sample; 70% to 80% occur only once, and about a sixth lies in the top ten. V usage is TRBV21-1 and J usage is TRBJ2-7; TRBD1, as called in the table, went unchecked against the DNA. TRBV21-1 is classified as a pseudogene. The source material was peripheral blood. The receptor's source is a human donor in a cohort sampled during active COVID-19. The chain's CDR3 is CASNQVGRSHYEQYF. CDR3 nucleotides: TGTGCCAGCAACCAGGTGGGTCGCTCCCACTACGAGCAGTACTTC.